Sequencing of this T cell receptor beta chain was carried out in a study of T cell responses to AZD1222 COVID-19 vaccine (dated by TCRdb to about 2021). Context from the whole study: AZD1222 recipients with second doses at about 4 weeks or about 12 weeks were pooled, because spike-specific TCR depth and breadth did not differ between schedules. A total of more than 230 trial participants underwent TCR sequencing, of whom 207 received two doses of AZD1222 and some 26 received two doses of the MenACWY control vaccine. Enrollment into the trials was organized by age into subgroups of 18-55, 56-69 and 70-plus years, and those subgroups contained roughly 140, 27 and 60 TCR-sequenced participants, respectively. Beyond this particular receptor, the publication reports: Most participants were white British and females outnumbered males, and the authors suggested that clonal diversity may have been underestimated. Only 5 to 7 AZD1222 recipients were SARS-CoV-2 seropositive at baseline, limiting conclusions about previously exposed vaccinees. CD4 TCRs associated with the vaccine covered the entire spike protein, and the dominant responses were in regions 160-218 and 743-854. In the small 56-69-year group, the increase in depth fell short of significance, most likely because of low power. Spike-specific TCR breadth and depth rose significantly after two AZD1222 doses compared with day 0 and with MenACWY recipients. Reportedly, almost half of the unique spike-specific TCRs recognized epitopes lying outside the regions that are mutated in the B.1.351 and B.1.1.7 variants. Because no samples from the day 14 peak response were available, repertoires could be characterized only after the peak T cell response.

The CDR3 regions of human TCRbeta chains were subjected to immunosequencing. The paper's data handling went like this. TCRs in the repertoires were matched against a reference library of SARS-CoV-2-specific TCRs that had been generated with the MIRA antigen-specificity platform. Breadth meant the fraction of unique TCRs that were SARS-CoV-2-associated, whereas depth meant the fraction of total T cells that were SARS-CoV-2-associated. Each spike-specific TCR was assigned to its reactive spike region and to a CD4 or CD8 class using the MIRA data. Log10-transformed breadth and depth values were compared by one-way ANOVA with Sidak's multiple comparisons tests. Drawn from immuneACCESS, this table holds only the in-frame rearrangements with V and J called that TCRdb kept. Clones are partly lost; checked studies trace under half to an unresolved V gene and leave the rest unexplained. D and trimming were read from the DNA, whereas the V and J calls and clone size are those reported in that table. The sample table records 140,000 or so clones; about 88% of these occur just once. Jointly, the top ten make up 4% to 5% of the sample.

What the time point label conveys for this sample: baseline before first vaccination. Vaccinee samples were obtained from the UK trials COV001 and COV002, which included a single-blind randomized controlled phase 2/3 trial of AZD1222 (ChAdOx1 nCoV-19) in healthy adults. Trial participant PBMC samples were collected at day 0 and day 28 after the second dose for TCRbeta chain sequencing. This clone was detected only once. Its binding antigen is unknown. No much larger clonotype is one base removed from it; base qualities were not supplied. As encoded in the germline V gene (reference sequence), CDR1 is SEHNR while CDR2 is FQNEAQ. Its CDR3 holds 12 amino acids, cysteine through phenylalanine. Only the CDR3 region is kept as DNA, spanning 36 bases read in frame from base 1. V and J lose 4 bases and 11 bases, and a span of 14 bases separates them.

This clonotype was sampled from an adult in good health. In this chain, TRBV7-9 is recombined with TRBJ1-1, with an unclear D gene assignment. The source material was peripheral blood, sampled on day 0 of AZD1222 vaccination. The CDR3 is CASSWPNALAFF. At the DNA level, the sequence is TGTGCCAGCAGCTGGCCTAATGCTCTGGCTTTCTTT. The entire variable domain, with the stretches around the CDR3 drawn from the reference TRBV7-9 and TRBJ1-1 proteins, is DTGVSQNPRHKITKRGQNVTFRCDPISEHNRLYWYRQTLGQGPEFLTYFQNEAQLEKSRLLSDRFSAERPKGSFSTLEIQRTEQGDSAMYLCASSWPNALAFFGQGTRLTVV.